This TCR beta chain was profiled in a study of shared clonotypes between healthy human individuals. TCRdb's table, derived via immunoSEQ multiplex PCR, lists solely in-frame clones and lacks some. Here the sample spans around 2,000,000 clones, approximately 94% being singletons. Positively selected for CCR7, the CD45RO-negative cells used as naive CD8 cells excluded terminally differentiated effector memory CD45RA+ cells. Germline V CDR1 and CDR2: SGHRS, YFSETQ. This CDR3 has 17 residues. The ends were cut back, 2 bases at V and 3 bases at J, with 17 bases in the middle. The material sequenced was naive CD8+ T cells sorted from blood. The source of this sequence is a man between 18 and 29 years old in good health. The chain carries TRBV5-1 and TRBJ2-2; TRBD2 is a possible D gene (5 bases). The DNA for the CDR3 is TGCGCCAGCAGCTTCTACCCCGGGATGGAACACACCGGGGAGCTGTTTTTT. This translates into CASSFYPGMEHTGELFF.